Following are 14 T cell receptor beta chains from one sample sequenced in a study of shared clonotypes between healthy human individuals. The method was immunoSEQ multiplex PCR; TCRdb's version includes in-frame clones alone and lacks a portion of them. This table has 2 million to 3 million clones, over 85% appearing once. Sequencing was carried out using naive CD4+ T cells from PBMCs. Subset: CD45RA+ positively selected. These receptors were collected from a man aged 18-30 years in good health. Some clones in this sample may be carry-over from other donors' samples.

The rearrangement uses TRBV5-1 and TRBJ2-7, with 8 bases matching TRBD1. The trim removed 4 bases at V and 4 bases at J, leaving 13 bases unmatched. This CDR3 spans 16 amino acids. Per germline, CDR1 SGHRS and CDR2 YFSETQ. Written as DNA, the CDR3 is TGCGCCAGCAGCCTCCACCAGATAACAGGGGGGTACGAGCAGTACTTC. Its translation is CASSLHQITGGYEQYF. The full variable domain, completed using reference TRBV5-1 and TRBJ2-7, is KAGVTQTPRYLIKTRGQQVTLSCSPISGHRSVSWYQQTPGQGLQFLFEYFSETQRNKGNFPGRFSGRQFSNSRSEMNVSTLELGDSALYLCASSLHQITGGYEQYFGPGTRLTVT.

The chain carries TRBV5-1 and TRBJ1-1; no definite D call. Germline values: CDR1 SGHRS, CDR2 YFSETQ. CDR3 length: 15 amino acids. The V end lost 4 bases, the J end lost 4 bases, and 17 bases lay between the germline ends. For the CDR3, the DNA is TGCGCCAGCAGCCTAGATGGGCCGGTAATCACTGAAGCTTTCTTT. It specifies CASSLDGPVITEAFF.

This sequence joins TRBV6-1 and TRBJ2-7; TRBD2 might be the D (6 bases). The CDR3 loop spans 12 amino acids. Trimming pared 2 bases from V and 5 bases from J, leaving 7 bases between. CDR1 is MNHNS, CDR2 SASEGT, per germline. CDR3 coding DNA: TGTGCCAGCAGTGAACCGGGGGACGAGCAGTACTTC. The encoded protein is CASSEPGDEQYF.

The chain uses TRBV5-1 and TRBJ2-2; D tentatively fits TRBD1 or TRBD2 (5 bases each). With 5 bases removed from V and 0 bases from J, the gap between germline ends came to 14 bases. Germline lookup yields CDR1 SGHRS and CDR2 YFSETQ. This CDR3 is built from 16 residues. CDR3 residues: CASRQDGDPNTGELFF. CDR3 bases: TGCGCCAGCAGACAGGACGGGGACCCGAACACCGGGGAGCTGTTTTTT.

This clone was detected once. This chain joins TRBV11-1 and TRBJ2-1, with D maybe TRBD1 (6 bases). This CDR3 spans 18 amino acids. V lost 5 bases and J lost 0, with 20 bases in between. Looked up from germline, CDR1 is SGHAT and CDR2 is FQDESV (reference sequence). The CDR3 nucleotides are TGTGCCAGCAGCGTCATTCCGGACAGACAAAGCTCCTACAATGAGCAGTTCTTC. Translated, it gives CASSVIPDRQSSYNEQFF. The variable domain in full, with the rest retrieved from reference TRBV11-1 and TRBJ2-1, is EAEVAQSPRYKITEKSQAVAFWCDPISGHATLYWYRQILGQGPELLVQFQDESVVDDSQLPKDRFSAERLKGVDSTLKIQPAELGDSAMYLCASSVIPDRQSSYNEQFFGPGTRLTVL.

CDR3 residues: CASSILGVGSNQPQHF. CDR3 nucleotides: TGTGCCAGTAGTATTTTGGGGGTAGGCTCCAATCAGCCCCAGCATTTT. The chain joins TRBV19 to TRBJ1-5, with a weak D call TRBD1 (5 bases). The length of the CDR3 is 16 residues. Germline lookup yields CDR1 LNHDA and CDR2 SQIVND (reference sequence). Deletions cut 3 bases from V and 3 bases from J, with 15 bases between.

CDR3: CASSPTRTSGRANEQFF. CDR3 nucleotide sequence: TGTGCCAGCAGCCCCACCCGGACTAGCGGGAGGGCCAATGAGCAGTTCTTC. J is TRBJ2-1 and V is TRBV5-6; TRBD2 matches at 15 bases. The V segment lost 4 bases and the J segment 6 bases; nucleotides outside the gene matches: 8. Per germline, CDR1 SGHDT and CDR2 YYEEEE. The CDR3 covers 17 residues.

The genes are TRBV12-5 and TRBJ2-1; D not certain. V lost 1 base and J lost 9, with 10 bases in between. Germline V gives CDR1 LGHNT, CDR2 FRNRAP. The CDR3 consists of 13 residues. For the CDR3, the DNA is TGTGCTAGTGGTTTGGGAGCGTCCCTTGAGCAGTTCTTC. Translation gives CASGLGASLEQFF.

This chain uses TRBV5-1 with TRBJ2-6; D is uncertain. Germline lookup yields CDR1 SGHRS and CDR2 YFSETQ. V was pared by 6 bases and J by 1 base, with 8 bases between. The CDR3 totals 14 residues. CDR3 sequence reads: CASTYTSGANVLTF. CDR3 DNA sequence: TGCGCCAGCACATATACTTCTGGGGCCAACGTCCTGACTTTC.

The chain recombines TRBV9 with TRBJ2-7; D is unresolved. Trimming left V 0 bases short and J 2 bases short, with 12 bases between. Germline V lookup: CDR1 SGDLS, CDR2 YYNGEE. The CDR3 runs to 15 residues. The CDR3 DNA follows: TGTGCCAGCAGCGTAGGTAGACACGGCGCCTACGAGCAGTACTTC. As protein: CASSVGRHGAYEQYF.

The rearrangement joins TRBV6-1 to TRBJ1-5; D is undetermined. The CDR3 spans 15 residues. From germline, CDR1 is MNHNS and CDR2 SASEGT. The V gene lost 3 bases and the J gene lost 9 bases, with 18 bases spanning the gap. DNA for the CDR3: TGTGCCAGCAGTGAGATGGACCCAGCCTACAGGCCCCAGCATTTT. Protein sequence: CASSEMDPAYRPQHF.

Concerning this clone: Different DNA sequences within this sample yield the same CDR3. The chain couples TRBV6-1 to TRBJ1-2; tentatively, D is TRBD1 (6 bases). Looked up from germline, CDR1 is MNHNS and CDR2 is SASEGT. V was pared by 4 bases and J by 5 bases, with 8 bases between. This CDR3 has 12 amino acids. CDR3 in DNA: TGTGCCAGCAGTGGTACAGGGTATGGCTACACCTTC. Its protein product is CASSGTGYGYTF.

This chain links TRBV2 with TRBJ2-2; D remains unclear. V lost 2 bases and J lost 5, with 6 bases in between. In germline, CDR1 is SNHLY, CDR2 FYNNEI. The CDR3 has 13 residues. CDR3 loop: CASSEQETGELFF. The CDR3 region has the DNA TGTGCCAGCAGTGAACAGGAAACCGGGGAGCTGTTTTTT.

The chain is built from TRBV5-1 and TRBJ2-3; D is undetermined. The germline gives CDR1 SGHRS, CDR2 YFSETQ. V dropped 5 bases and J dropped 1 base, with 11 bases sitting between them. This CDR3 region has 14 residues. CDR3 residues: CASRWGFGTDTQYF. The CDR3 DNA reads as TGCGCCAGCAGGTGGGGTTTTGGCACAGATACGCAGTATTTT.